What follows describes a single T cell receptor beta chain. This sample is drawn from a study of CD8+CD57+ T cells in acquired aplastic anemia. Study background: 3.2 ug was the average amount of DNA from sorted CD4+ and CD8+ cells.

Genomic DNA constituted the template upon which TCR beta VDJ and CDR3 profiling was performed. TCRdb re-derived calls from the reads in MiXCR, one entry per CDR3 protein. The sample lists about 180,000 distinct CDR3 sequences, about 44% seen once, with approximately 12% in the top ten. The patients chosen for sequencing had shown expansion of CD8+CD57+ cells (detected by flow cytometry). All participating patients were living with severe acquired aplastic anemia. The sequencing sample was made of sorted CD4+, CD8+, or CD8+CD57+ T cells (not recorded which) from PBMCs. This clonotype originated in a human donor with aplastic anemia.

Written as DNA, the CDR3 is TGTGCCAGCACGGGAGGGGGCTGGGTAATCACTGAAGCTTTCTTT. Translated, it gives CASTGGGWVITEAFF. This sequence joins TRBV6-1 and TRBJ1-1, with TRBD1 matching over 7 bases. V was clipped by 7 bases and J by 4 bases; unmatched bases: 12. The CDR3 has 15 amino acids. Looked up from germline, CDR1 is MNHNS and CDR2 is SASEGT.